This T cell receptor (beta chain) was recovered during a study of blood T cell repertoires in COVID-19. About the study: Sources were T cells, B-cell-depleted T cells, or PBMCs; the material itself was cDNA or gDNA.

Per the germline V gene, CDR1 is ENHRY and CDR2 is SYGVKD. The CDR3 contains 15 residues. V lost 2 bases and J lost 7; bases outside the gene matches: 4. The data were produced by immunoSEQ multiplex PCR, yet TCRdb's version contains in-frame clones alone and is incomplete. The sample records 210,000 or so clones, about 90% being singletons. The V and J genes are TRBV10-3 and TRBJ1-6, with 8 bases aligning to TRBD1. Sequenced: peripheral blood. The clonotype comes from a man aged 35-49 years with active or convalescent COVID-19. The CDR3: CAISEGTGPNSPLHF. DNA of the CDR3: TGTGCCATCAGTGAGGGGACAGGACCAAATTCACCCCTCCACTTT.